The present TCR beta chain was sequenced within a study of T cell repertoires in cytomegalovirus infection. At the level of the study: HLA-B-restricted CMV epitopes that are well studied, plus recently identified HLA-C-restricted ones, were used by the study. It was the public TCR beta signatures that indicated both CMV infection and matching HLA type.

The study's findings and limits: Cumulative frequency (of public TCR beta family members) identified carriers of CMV plus the relevant HLA.

A word on this clonotype: Its antigen remains unidentified.

TCRdb reprocessed the reads via MiXCR and lists one record per CDR3 protein. The sample has about 770,000 distinct CDR3 sequences, almost 30% seen once; the top ten hold around 13%. The CDR3 covers 15 residues. V was trimmed by 3 bases and J by 8 bases, leaving 18 bases between them. In germline, CDR1 is SGHKS, CDR2 YYEKEE (reference sequence). The sequence came from a human donor in good health (CMV status not recorded). Some clones in this sample may be carry-over from other donors' samples. Specimen: cultured CD8+ T cells from PBMCs, collected from culture after CMV antigen stimulation. The V and J genes are TRBV5-5 and TRBJ2-4; D call uncertain. CDR3 coding DNA: TGTGCCAGCAGCTGGTCAGCGATCCCTAAGGACATTCAGTACTTC. As protein: CASSWSAIPKDIQYF.